These T cell receptor beta chains were read from a single sample in a study of blood T cell repertoires in COVID-19. TCRdb's table, derived via immunoSEQ multiplex PCR, lists solely in-frame clones and lacks some. The data show roughly 100,000 clones, roughly 82% seen once. The sequenced sample was peripheral blood. The receptors derive from a man aged 60 to 69 with acute or convalescent COVID-19. CDR3s include the opening cysteine and the closing phenylalanine or tryptophan. A D gene is named only where the DNA matches it firmly. Some rows mark clone size as missing; the rest say once, few, many or name a class of expanded clone.

clone size,J gene,V gene,D gene,CDR3 DNA,CDR3 protein
-,TRBJ2-1,TRBV5-1,TRBD2,TGCGCCAGCAGCGCTAGCGGGGGTTACAATGAGCAGTTCTTC,CASSASGGYNEQFF
-,TRBJ1-1,TRBV5-8,-,TGTGCCAGCAGCTTGGCGAGGAGGGCCACTGAAGCTTTCTTT,CASSLARRATEAFF
-,TRBJ1-1,TRBV7-8,TRBD1,TGTGCCAGCAGCCAGACAGGGAGATTCGCTGAAGCTTTCTTT,CASSQTGRFAEAFF
once,TRBJ1-2,TRBV7-9,-,TGTGCCAGCAGCGCTGCGGCCTCGTTACAAGTTAACTATGGCTACACCTTC,CASSAAASLQVNYGYTF
large,TRBJ2-3,TRBV3-1/TRBV3-2,TRBD2,TGTGCCAGCAGCCAAGTGGGGCGGGGGAGAGCAGATACGCAGTATTTT,CASSQVGRGRADTQYF
-,TRBJ1-1,TRBV30,-,TGTGCCTGGAGTGATGAGACAGGCCCTTGGGACACTGAAGCTTTCTTT,CAWSDETGPWDTEAFF
-,TRBJ1-2,TRBV28,TRBD1,TGTGCCAGCAGTTTGGGACAGGGCGATGCTAACTATGGCTACACCTTC,CASSLGQGDANYGYTF
-,TRBJ2-1,TRBV24-1,TRBD2,TGTGCCACCCATAGCGGGAGGATCTACAATGAGCAGTTCTTC,CATHSGRIYNEQFF
-,TRBJ1-1,TRBV5-8,-,TGTGCCAGCAGCTTGGAAGGGGGAATTTACACTGAAGCTTTCTTT,CASSLEGGIYTEAFF
-,TRBJ2-1,TRBV6-1,-,TGTGCCAGCAGTGAACACCCCGGACGGGGGGAGCAGTTCTTC,CASSEHPGRGEQFF
-,TRBJ2-1,TRBV12-3/TRBV12-4,-,TGTGCCAGCGGCTTACTCCTCGACGGGGAGCAGTTCTTC,CASGLLLDGEQFF
-,TRBJ2-2,TRBV18,TRBD2,TGTGCCAGCTCACCACGTTATATAACTAGCGAGCCCAAAGCAGGGGAGCTGTTTTTT,CASSPRYITSEPKAGELFF
-,TRBJ1-2,TRBV21-1,-,TGTGCCAGCAGCCTAGGGACAGGGTGCTATGGCTACACCTTC,CASSLGTGCYGYTF
-,TRBJ2-5,TRBV29-1,TRBD2,TGCAGCGTGACTTTCGGGACTAGCGGTTGGGAGACCCAGTACTTC,CSVTFGTSGWETQYF
-,TRBJ1-1,TRBV4-3,-,TGCGCCAGCAGCCAAGGACGCGGGGGCGCTGAAGCTTTCTTT,CASSQGRGGAEAFF
-,TRBJ1-6,TRBV7-9,TRBD1,TGTGCCAGCAGCGCCAGGACAGGGGGCGTTTCACCCCTCCACTTT,CASSARTGGVSPLHF
-,TRBJ2-7,TRBV5-1,-,TGCGCCAGCAGCTTGGTCCAGACAGGTTTGGGCTACGAGCAGTACTTC,CASSLVQTGLGYEQYF
-,TRBJ1-1,TRBV5-4,TRBD1,TGTGCCAGCAGTATCCGGACAGGGTCTCACACTGAAGCTTTCTTT,CASSIRTGSHTEAFF
-,TRBJ2-5,TRBV7-7,TRBD2,TGTGCTAGCAGCTCGACTAGCAGGCAAGAGACCCAGTACTTC,CASSSTSRQETQYF
-,TRBJ1-2,TRBV6-5,TRBD1,TGTGCCAGCAGTTTCCGGGACAGGGGAGCCCCATATGGCTACACCTTC,CASSFRDRGAPYGYTF
-,TRBJ2-5,TRBV5-6,-,TGTGCCAGCAGCTTGAATCCGGGGTCCCAAGAGACCCAGTACTTC,CASSLNPGSQETQYF
-,TRBJ2-7,TRBV19,-,TGTGCCAGTAGGGGCACATCCTACGAGCAGTACTTC,CASRGTSYEQYF
-,TRBJ2-5,TRBV27,TRBD1,TGTGCCAGCAGTTTCCTCCGGGACAGGGGAGAGACCCAGTACTTC,CASSFLRDRGETQYF
few,TRBJ2-2,TRBV7-3,TRBD2,TGTGCCAGCAGCTTATCGGCTAGCGGGAGGTACACCGGGGAGCTGTTTTTT,CASSLSASGRYTGELFF
-,TRBJ2-1,TRBV29-1,TRBD2,TGCAGCTCGCCCATTAGCGGGACTGGTGAGCAGTTCTTC,CSSPISGTGEQFF
-,TRBJ2-7,TRBV7-2,TRBD2,TGTGCCAGCAGCGACAGACTAGCGGGAGTCTACGAGCAGTACTTC,CASSDRLAGVYEQYF
few,TRBJ2-3,TRBV5-1,-,TGCGCCAGCAGCAAATATGGAGCCACAGATACGCAGTATTTT,CASSKYGATDTQYF
-,TRBJ1-2,TRBV15,-,TGTGCCACCAGCAGAGATTCTCCAGTTACCTATGGCTACACCTTC,CATSRDSPVTYGYTF
-,TRBJ1-1,TRBV9,-,TGTGCCAGCAGCCCCCAAATGGCCGGGGGGGGAGCTTTCTTT,CASSPQMAGGGAFF
-,TRBJ1-1,TRBV19,TRBD1,TGTGCCAGTACGAACAGGGGAGGGAACACTGAAGCTTTCTTT,CASTNRGGNTEAFF
-,TRBJ1-1,TRBV5-1,TRBD1,TGCGCCAGCAGCTTCCAGGGGGCGGACACTGAAGCTTTCTTT,CASSFQGADTEAFF
-,TRBJ1-2,TRBV6-5,-,TGTGCCACCAGACTCTATGGCTACACCTTC,CATRLYGYTF
-,TRBJ2-5,TRBV5-1,TRBD1,TGCGCCAGCAGCCGAACAGGGGCCCAGGAGGAGACCCAGTACTTC,CASSRTGAQEETQYF
once,TRBJ1-2,TRBV6-2/TRBV6-3,TRBD1,TGTGCCAGCAGTCCGCGGACAGGATATGGCTACACCTTC,CASSPRTGYGYTF
-,TRBJ2-1,TRBV5-1,-,TGCGCCAGCAGCTACCAAGAGGGGGTTGGAATTGAGCAGTTCTTC,CASSYQEGVGIEQFF
-,TRBJ2-1,TRBV15,-,TGTGCCACCGGCCCTCTGGGCGGGACAGTATACAATGAGCAGTTCTTC,CATGPLGGTVYNEQFF
once,TRBJ1-5,TRBV7-8,-,TGTGCCAGCAGCTTAGGGGGGGGCCCCGATCAGCCCCAGCATTTT,CASSLGGGPDQPQHF
-,TRBJ1-1,TRBV19,TRBD1,TGTGCCAGTAGTATGGGACAGACTAACACTGAAGCTTTCTTT,CASSMGQTNTEAFF
once,TRBJ2-5,TRBV11-1,-,TGTGCCAGCAGCCGGACAGCAACCCTAGAGACCCAGTACTTC,CASSRTATLETQYF
-,TRBJ1-2,TRBV4-2,-,TGTGCCAGCAGCCCTGGAGGGGTCGGCTATGGCTACACCTTC,CASSPGGVGYGYTF
-,TRBJ2-2,TRBV6-4,-,TGTGCCAGCAGTGACTCTGGGGCCAACGGGGAGCTGTTTTTT,CASSDSGANGELFF